This T cell receptor (beta chain) was captured in a study of beta chain features in type 1 diabetes. Remarks on this clone: Its cognate antigen is unknown.

Every bit of the isolated RNA underwent reverse transcription, so sequencing read expressed TCRB transcripts. Clones were read by immunoSEQ multiplex PCR, and TCRdb kept only the in-frame ones, dropping some. In the table there are about 660,000 clones, more than 13% of which are singletons. This CDR3 spans 15 amino acids. The V gene end was trimmed by 6 bases and the J gene end by 5 bases; junction bases not matched to a gene: 10. Per germline, CDR1 SEHNR and CDR2 FQNEAQ (reference sequence). Study-wide results and limits: Among patients with Type 1 diabetes, TCRB CDR3s were moderately but significantly shorter in every one of the four CD4+ subsets.

This TCR was sampled from a man aged 18 to 35 with type 1 diabetes. Sequenced input: naive CD4+ T cells from blood. The chain recombines TRBV7-9 with TRBJ2-7; 10 positions agree with TRBD2. CDR3 loop: CASSPPGTSVHEQYF. For the CDR3, the DNA is TGTGCCAGCAGTCCACCTGGGACTAGCGTCCACGAGCAGTACTTC.